What follows describes a single TCR beta chain. This CDR3 comprises 15 residues. After removal of 6 bases from V and 14 bases from J, the junction contained 19 bases not matched to a gene. Germline CDR1 MNHEY, CDR2 SMNVEV (reference sequence). This entry is derived from a study of blood T cells in healthy people across ages. Together with a sample-barcoded 5' primer, a J-beta primer mix was included in a second PCR lasting 7 to 11 cycles. TCRdb used MiXCR to reprocess the 5' RACE reads, holding one entry per CDR3 protein. The sample shows around 750,000 distinct CDR3 sequences, less than 70% of them seen only once.

The chain uses TRBV27 and TRBJ2-3; 8 bases map to TRBD2. The source of this sequence is a man older than 75 in good health. Sequenced sample: blood. Written as DNA, the CDR3 is TGTGCCAGCAGATCTATTAGCGGGGTGCACAGATACGCGTATTTT. Residues: CASRSISGVHRYAYF.